These 16 T cell receptor beta chains came from one sample sequenced in a study of blood T cells in healthy people across ages. For the second PCR, which ran for roughly 6 to 12 cycles, a sample-barcoded 5' primer and a J-beta primer mix were used. MiXCR, run by TCRdb on the 5' RACE reads, gives a single entry per CDR3 protein. The sample carries hundreds of thousands of distinct CDR3 sequences, around 45% recorded once. The material sequenced was blood. The receptors here all came from a man older than 75 in good health.

V is TRBV3-1 and J is TRBJ2-3; 7 bases are shared with TRBD2. The CDR3 contains 17 residues. CDR1 LGHDT and CDR2 YNNKEL come from the germline V gene (reference sequence). With 0 bases clipped from V and 5 bases from J, the junction kept 11 bases outside the gene matches. CDR3 sequence reads: CASSQDPQAGAEDTQYF. CDR3 bases: TGTGCCAGCAGCCAAGATCCCCAGGCGGGAGCTGAAGATACGCAGTATTTT.

This clonotype occurred once. The chain uses TRBV25-1 and TRBJ1-1; 7 bases align to TRBD1. The CDR3 has 13 amino acids. The V segment lost 8 bases and the J segment 4 bases; nucleotides outside the gene matches: 7. Germline assignment: CDR1 MGHDK and CDR2 SYGVNS. DNA for the CDR3: TGTGCCAGCCGACAGGGCTTGGGCACTGAAGCTTTCTTT. The encoded protein is CASRQGLGTEAFF.

This clonotype was found a few times. The chain has TRBV25-1 and TRBJ2-4; D might be TRBD2 (5 bases). V shed 2 bases and J shed 5 bases, with 13 bases lying between them. The CDR3 is 15 residues long. Germline CDR1 reads MGHDK; CDR2 reads SYGVNS. The CDR3 is CASSETGFLQNIQYF. The CDR3 DNA sequence: TGTGCCAGCAGTGAAACGGGGTTTCTGCAAAACATTCAGTACTTC.

CDR3 coding DNA: TGTGCCAGTAGTGTCGACAAGCAAGAGACCCAGTACTTC. Translation gives CASSVDKQETQYF. The chain is built from TRBV19 and TRBJ2-5; D unclear. Trimming took 5 bases from V and 2 from J, leaving 9 bases between them. Looked up from germline, CDR1 is LNHDA and CDR2 is SQIVND (reference sequence). There are 13 residues in the CDR3.

This chain joins TRBV19 and TRBJ2-1; TRBD2 matches 11 bases. The CDR3 is made up of 15 amino acids. From germline, CDR1 is LNHDA and CDR2 SQIVND (reference sequence). Trimming removed 5 bases from V and 6 bases from J; junction bases left unmatched: 6. CDR3 in amino acids: CASSETSGELNEQFF. The CDR3 coding sequence is TGTGCCAGTAGTGAGACTAGCGGGGAGCTCAATGAGCAGTTCTTC.

J is TRBJ1-1 and V is TRBV6-2 or TRBV6-3, with 8 nucleotides matching TRBD1. V shed 5 bases, J shed 9 bases, and the junction held 8 bases outside the gene matches. This CDR3 region has 13 residues. Germline V CDR1 and CDR2: MNHEY, SVGEGT. The CDR3 here is CASSDRQGNQAFF. The DNA of the CDR3 is TGTGCCAGCAGTGATCGACAGGGGAATCAAGCTTTCTTT.

A few counts support this clonotype. This chain uses TRBV5-5 with TRBJ2-3; perhaps TRBD1 as D (6 bases). Trimming stripped 4 bases from V and 0 bases from J, with 15 bases between. The length of the CDR3 is 16 residues. The germline CDR1 and CDR2 sequences are SGHKS and YYEKEE (reference sequence). The CDR3 region has the DNA TGTGCCAGCAGCACAGGGTCAGGGGCTAGCACAGATACGCAGTATTTT. It yields the protein CASSTGSGASTDTQYF.

The genes are TRBV29-1 and TRBJ2-3; possible D gene TRBD2, 6 bases. V was clipped by 4 bases and J by 6 bases, with 26 bases between them. The length of the CDR3 is 17 residues. Germline assignment: CDR1 SQVTM and CDR2 ANQGSEA. In DNA, the CDR3 is TGCAGCGTTGCGAGTTCCGGGACTGCAGCCCCTTTGGATACGCAGTATTTT. It specifies CSVASSGTAAPLDTQYF.

The chain has TRBV11-3 and TRBJ2-5; 10 nucleotides match TRBD1. The J call may be in error: the DNA end matches TRBJ2-7 better. This CDR3 has 15 residues. Germline values: CDR1 SGHNT, CDR2 YENEEA. CDR3 sequence (DNA): TGTGCCAGCAGGGGACGGGGGACAGGGGCATACGAGCAGTACTTC. Residues: CASRGRGTGAYEQYF.

This clonotype was picked up a small number of times. This sequence joins TRBV20-1 and TRBJ2-7, with 7 bases fitting TRBD2. Judging by the DNA end, TRBJ2-5 fits better; the J call may be wrong. The CDR3 loop spans 13 amino acids. Per germline, CDR1 DFQATT and CDR2 SNEGSKA (reference sequence). The CDR3 DNA reads TGCAGTGCCCTGGGGGGGAGCGGGGAGACCCAGTACTTC. The encoded protein is CSALGGSGETQYF.

This rearrangement joins TRBV29-1 to TRBJ1-1; 8 bases fit TRBD1. The germline V gene has CDR1 SQVTM and CDR2 ANQGSEA. J lost 4 bases, V lost 7 bases, and 8 bases had no gene match. The CDR3 runs to 13 residues. CDR3 in amino acids: CSEAPGQGTEAFF. The CDR3 nucleotides are TGCAGCGAGGCCCCAGGACAGGGCACTGAAGCTTTCTTT.

This clonotype is a singleton in its sample. The CDR3, as DNA: TGCAGTGCTGGGGGTAGTGGGACTAGCGGGAGAAGGGGCTACAATGAGCAGTTCTTC. The encoded protein is CSAGGSGTSGRRGYNEQFF. V and J are TRBV20-1 and TRBJ2-1; 14 bases are shared with TRBD2. V shed 5 bases, J shed 3 bases, and the junction held 15 bases outside the gene matches. This CDR3 is 19 amino acids long. The germline V gene has CDR1 DFQATT and CDR2 SNEGSKA (reference sequence).

This clonotype has just a few counts. The chain employs TRBV3-1 and TRBJ2-3; no reliable D call. Germline V CDR1 and CDR2: LGHDT, YNNKEL (reference sequence). The length of the CDR3 is 13 residues. V shed 1 base and J shed 6 bases, with 8 bases lying between them. The CDR3 protein is CASSQVPKDTQYF. The CDR3 DNA follows: TGTGCCAGCAGCCAAGTTCCGAAGGATACGCAGTATTTT.

This clonotype has more than one count but fewer than ten. The genes are TRBV2 and TRBJ1-5; D is perhaps TRBD1 (5 bases). CDR3 length equals 15 residues. CDR1 and CDR2 (germline): SNHLY, FYNNEI. Between the trimmed V and J ends, which lost 5 bases and 6 bases, there was a span of 17 bases. In nucleotides, the CDR3 is TGTGCCAGCAGTCTCGGAGCACCAGGGCGTCAGCCCCAGCATTTT. Amino acids: CASSLGAPGRQPQHF. The entire variable domain, with the rest obtained from reference TRBV2 and TRBJ1-5, is as follows: EPEVTQTPSHQVTQMGQEVILRCVPISNHLYFYWYRQILGQKVEFLVSFYNNEISEKSEIFDDQFSVERPDGSNFTLKIRSTKLEDSAMYFCASSLGAPGRQPQHFGDGTRLSIL.

In its sample, this clonotype was seen many times. The chain joins TRBV12-3 or TRBV12-4 to TRBJ2-5; D is unresolved. The V end lost 6 bases, the J end lost 0 bases, and 8 bases lay between the germline ends. The CDR3 totals 13 residues. CDR3 sequence (DNA): TGTGCCAGCAGCGGACGGAACCAAGAGACCCAGTACTTC. This sequence encodes CASSGRNQETQYF.

V usage is TRBV7-2 and J usage is TRBJ2-5, with 15 bases fitting TRBD2. The CDR3 is made up of 17 amino acids. V lost 4 bases to trimming and J lost 5 bases; unmatched junction nucleotides: 8. The germline V gene has CDR1 SGHTA and CDR2 FQGNSA. For the CDR3, the DNA is TGTGCCAGCAGCTCCTTAGGACTAGCGGGAGGGGGGGAGACCCAGTACTTC. Its protein product is CASSSLGLAGGGETQYF.